What follows describes a single T cell receptor beta chain. Its target is unknown. The CDR3 loop spans 15 amino acids. The germline V gene encodes CDR1 MRHNA and CDR2 SNTAGT. V gave up 0 bases and J gave up 6 bases; unmatched junction bases: 4. Vbeta (60) and Jbeta (13) primers were used in the PCR. Profiled with immunoSEQ multiplex PCR; TCRdb holds only in-frame clones, not every one. The data show around 120,000 clones, 80% seen once. The data derive from a study of cytomegalovirus exposure and HLA in healthy donors. General study results and limits: As confirmed in vitro, a few CMV-associated chains were specific for CMV antigens. The authors listed over 150 TCR beta chains as cytomegalovirus-associated. Later analysis placed DRB1 highest and HLA-C lowest in TCR association rates, which differed by HLA locus. CMV serostatus was the sole immune exposure data available.

The specimen sequenced was PBMCs. This receptor was taken from a male donor in good health and CMV-seronegative. The chain recombines TRBV6-4 with TRBJ2-3; 9 positions agree with TRBD2. This chain's CDR3 is CASSDSGLAGDTQYF. The DNA for the CDR3 is TGTGCCAGCAGTGACTCCGGGCTAGCGGGGGATACGCAGTATTTT.